The 23 T cell receptor beta chains in this list originate from one sample, sequenced in a study of tumor-infiltrating lymphocytes in localized non-small cell lung cancer. TCRdb's table, derived via immunoSEQ multiplex PCR, lists solely in-frame clones and lacks some. The sample yields about 8,400 clones, 77% seen once. The specimen sequenced was lung tumor tissue. These receptors came from a human donor with non-small cell lung cancer.

V is TRBV4-3 and J is TRBJ2-5; possible D gene TRBD2, 5 bases. Trimming cost V 0 bases and J 5 bases, with 10 bases left between them. CDR3 length equals 14 residues. Per the germline V gene, CDR1 is LGHNA and CDR2 is YSLEER. As DNA, the CDR3 is TGCGCCAGCAGCCAAGATTTGGAGGCGGAGACCCAGTACTTC. This encodes CASSQDLEAETQYF.

The chain links TRBV19 to TRBJ1-2; D ambiguous. Germline V gene sequence: CDR1 LNHDA, CDR2 SQIVND (reference sequence). This CDR3 is built from 14 residues. Deletions cut 3 bases from V and 4 bases from J, with 12 bases between. For the CDR3, the DNA is TGTGCCAGTAGTATCCCGGGTGTCGTCTATGGCTACACCTTC. Encoded protein: CASSIPGVVYGYTF.

V and J are TRBV2 and TRBJ1-5, with a possible D match to TRBD1 (6 bases). This CDR3 region has 16 residues. Germline V lookup: CDR1 SNHLY, CDR2 FYNNEI. V was cut by 6 bases and J by 2 bases, with 17 bases left in between. The CDR3, as DNA: TGTGCCAGCAGATCCAGGGGATCTGATGGCAATCAGCCCCAGCATTTT. It translates to CASRSRGSDGNQPQHF.

The genes are TRBV11-2 and TRBJ2-5; D is unresolved. The CDR3 totals 15 residues. The V end lost 0 bases, the J end lost 2 bases, and 10 bases lay between the germline ends. CDR1 and CDR2 (germline): SGHAT, FQNNGV. This CDR3 reads CASSLEVGIQETQYF. The DNA of the CDR3 is TGTGCCAGCAGCTTAGAAGTTGGCATTCAAGAGACCCAGTACTTC.

V gene TRBV14 combines with J gene TRBJ2-3; no clear D gene. The CDR3 totals 13 residues. Looked up from germline, CDR1 is SGHDN and CDR2 is FVKESK. The V and J ends lost 0 bases and 4 bases respectively, with 5 bases between them. This CDR3 reads CASSQDNADTQYF. As DNA, the CDR3 is TGTGCCAGCAGCCAAGATAACGCAGATACGCAGTATTTT. The variable domain in full, with the rest retrieved from reference TRBV14 and TRBJ2-3, is EAGVTQFPSHSVIEKGQTVTLRCDPISGHDNLYWYRRVMGKEIKFLLHFVKESKQDESGMPNNRFLAERTGGTYSTLKVQPAELEDSGVYFCASSQDNADTQYFGPGTRLTVL.

The rearrangement joins TRBV7-3 to TRBJ2-1; 7 positions match TRBD2. With V trimmed by 2 bases and J by 8 bases, 6 bases remained unmatched. CDR1 is SGHTA and CDR2 is FQGTGA in the germline V gene. The CDR3 has 14 residues. In DNA form, the CDR3 reads TGTGCCAGCAGCTTAGGCCGGACTAGGTATGAGCAGTTCTTC. Translated: CASSLGRTRYEQFF.

This chain links TRBV4-3 with TRBJ1-3; 7 bases map to TRBD1. The CDR3 spans 14 residues. Unmatched junction bases numbered 4, after V lost 4 bases and J lost 4 bases. The germline CDR1 and CDR2 sequences are LGHNA and YSLEER. The CDR3 spells CASSPGGSGNTIYF. In DNA, the CDR3 is TGCGCCAGCAGCCCAGGGGGATCAGGAAACACCATATATTTT.

The V gene is TRBV29-1, the J gene TRBJ2-2; TRBD2 aligns across 8 bases. V shed 7 bases and J 4 bases; nucleotides not matched to a gene: 11. Per the germline V gene, CDR1 is SQVTM and CDR2 is ANQGSEA. The CDR3 is 15 residues long. This CDR3 reads CSAVIGLAGTGELFF. For the CDR3, the DNA is TGCAGCGCAGTCATTGGACTAGCAGGCACCGGGGAGCTGTTTTTT.

The chain employs TRBV6-5 and TRBJ2-1; perhaps TRBD2 as D (5 bases). Trimming left V 8 bases short and J 6 bases short, with 20 bases between. This CDR3 is built from 15 residues. Germline lookup yields CDR1 MNHEY and CDR2 SVGAGI. CDR3 in amino acids: CASFNPGTRGNEQFF. The CDR3, as DNA: TGTGCCAGCTTCAATCCGGGAACCCGGGGCAATGAGCAGTTCTTC.

The V gene is TRBV25-1, the J gene TRBJ2-7; D is unresolved. Trimming left V 3 bases short and J 4 bases short, with 7 bases between. This CDR3 has 12 residues. The germline V gene has CDR1 MGHDK and CDR2 SYGVNS. CDR3 in DNA: TGTGCCAGCAGTGATAATGCTTACGAGCAGTACTTC. Amino acids: CASSDNAYEQYF.

The chain uses TRBV4-2 and TRBJ1-1; 8 nucleotides align to TRBD1. This CDR3 region has 15 residues. Germline loops: CDR1 LGHNA, CDR2 YNFKEQ. The ends lost 0 bases at V and 1 base at J; junction bases unmatched: 1. The chain's CDR3 is CASSQDDRGNTEAFF. The CDR3 DNA reads as TGTGCCAGCAGCCAAGATGACAGGGGGAACACTGAAGCTTTCTTT.

The rearrangement links TRBV7-2 to TRBJ2-1; D possibly uses TRBD1 or TRBD2 (5 bases each). This CDR3 is built from 19 residues. Trimming left V 5 bases short and J 2 bases short, with 25 bases between. Looked up from germline, CDR1 is SGHTA and CDR2 is FQGNSA. CDR3: CASSPLSGLRKTPYNEQFF. The CDR3, as DNA: TGTGCCAGCAGCCCACTCTCGGGGCTCCGAAAGACCCCCTACAATGAGCAGTTCTTC. The entire variable domain, with the rest obtained from reference TRBV7-2 and TRBJ2-1, is as follows: GAGVSQSPSNKVTEKGKDVELRCDPISGHTALYWYRQSLGQGLEFLIYFQGNSAPDKSGLPSDRFSAERTGGSVSTLTIQRTQQEDSAVYLCASSPLSGLRKTPYNEQFFGPGTRLTVL.

The rearrangement uses TRBV28 and TRBJ2-1, with no clear D. V lost 0 bases and J 12 bases, leaving 12 bases between the germline ends. The CDR3 spans 13 residues. Germline V gene data show CDR1 as MDHEN and CDR2 as SYDVKM. The CDR3: CASSLWAVKAQFF. For the CDR3, the DNA is TGTGCCAGCAGTTTATGGGCGGTCAAGGCGCAGTTCTTC.

The V and J genes are TRBV19 and TRBJ2-3, with TRBD1 matching over 7 bases. The V segment lost 3 bases and the J segment 2 bases; nucleotides outside the gene matches: 2. Germline CDR1 LNHDA, CDR2 SQIVND (reference sequence). The CDR3 length is 14 residues. DNA for the CDR3: TGTGCCAGTAGTATGGGGACAGCCACAGATACGCAGTATTTT. Its translation is CASSMGTATDTQYF.

The chain is built from TRBV4-3 and TRBJ1-1; no definite D call. The CDR3 is 16 residues long. V was cut by 0 bases and J by 5 bases, with 16 bases left in between. CDR1 is LGHNA and CDR2 is YSLEER in the germline V gene. CDR3 region: CASSQDPPPRGTEAFF. The DNA of the CDR3 is TGCGCCAGCAGCCAAGATCCCCCCCCCAGAGGGACTGAAGCTTTCTTT.

The chain couples TRBV7-9 to TRBJ2-5; TRBD2 matches 7 bases. V dropped 2 bases and J dropped 4; count of bases not matched to a gene: 4. This CDR3 is built from 14 residues. The germline gives CDR1 SEHNR, CDR2 FQNEAQ (reference sequence). CDR3 residues: CASSLLWGGETQYF. CDR3 DNA sequence: TGTGCCAGCAGCTTATTATGGGGGGGAGAGACCCAGTACTTC.

The rearrangement links TRBV11-3 to TRBJ2-3, with D unresolved. Germline V gene lookup returns CDR1 SGHNT and CDR2 YENEEA. This CDR3 region has 14 residues. V gave up 2 bases and J gave up 4 bases, with 10 bases separating them. The CDR3, as DNA: TGTGCCAGCAGCTTAAATCGGCGTGCAGATACGCAGTATTTT. Protein sequence: CASSLNRRADTQYF.

V gene TRBV4-2 combines with J gene TRBJ1-1; the D gene is possibly TRBD1 (6 bases). Trimming took off 1 base at V and 2 bases at J, with 11 bases between the two ends. There are 15 residues in the CDR3. Germline CDR1 LGHNA, CDR2 YNFKEQ. CDR3 bases: TGTGCCAGCAGCCAAGGGAGGGGGAGAAACACTGAAGCTTTCTTT. As protein: CASSQGRGRNTEAFF.

This clone occurred once. The J gene is TRBJ1-1, the V gene TRBV13; the D gene is possibly TRBD1 (6 bases). Germline V gene lookup returns CDR1 PRHDT and CDR2 FYEKMQ (reference sequence). This CDR3 region has 16 residues. Trimming pared 4 bases from V and 0 bases from J, leaving 15 bases between. CDR3 bases: TGTGCCAGCAGCTCCAGGGGCGCGAACATGAACACTGAAGCTTTCTTT. Protein product: CASSSRGANMNTEAFF.

CDR3 sequence (DNA): TGTGCCAGCAGCTTTGCAGGGGGAAGATACGAGCAGTACTTC. Translating it yields CASSFAGGRYEQYF. The chain recombines TRBV5-4 with TRBJ2-7, with 7 bases lining up with TRBD1. The CDR3 extends over 14 amino acids. Trimming took 2 bases from V and 4 from J; bases not matched to a gene: 6. Germline CDR1 and CDR2: SGHNT and YYREEE (reference sequence).

This clone was detected a few times. The J gene is TRBJ2-2, the V gene TRBV2, with D perhaps matching TRBD2 (5 bases). Deletions cut 2 bases from V and 4 bases from J, with 14 bases between. The CDR3 consists of 16 residues. Germline CDR1 and CDR2: SNHLY and FYNNEI. This CDR3 is CASSENPGITTGELFF. The CDR3 region has the DNA TGTGCCAGCAGTGAAAATCCGGGGATAACCACCGGGGAGCTGTTTTTT.

This clone is categorized as large (0.1 to 1%). The chain employs TRBV30 and TRBJ1-1; no definite D call. CDR1 is GTSNPN and CDR2 is SVGIG in the germline V gene (reference sequence). V was cut by 4 bases and J by 1 base, with 13 bases left in between. The CDR3 length is 14 residues. CDR3 coding DNA: TGTGCCTGGAACCTCGGAAAAGGGAACACTGAAGCTTTCTTT. It codes for CAWNLGKGNTEAFF.

The chain recombines TRBV5-1 with TRBJ2-3; TRBD1 matches at 9 bases. The length of the CDR3 is 16 residues. The germline CDR1 and CDR2 sequences are SGHRS and YFSETQ. V trimming: 4 bases; J trimming: 4 bases; junction bases outside the gene matches: 10. This CDR3 reads CASSLERQGGADTQYF. CDR3 sequence (DNA): TGCGCCAGCAGCCTCGAAAGACAGGGGGGCGCAGATACGCAGTATTTT.